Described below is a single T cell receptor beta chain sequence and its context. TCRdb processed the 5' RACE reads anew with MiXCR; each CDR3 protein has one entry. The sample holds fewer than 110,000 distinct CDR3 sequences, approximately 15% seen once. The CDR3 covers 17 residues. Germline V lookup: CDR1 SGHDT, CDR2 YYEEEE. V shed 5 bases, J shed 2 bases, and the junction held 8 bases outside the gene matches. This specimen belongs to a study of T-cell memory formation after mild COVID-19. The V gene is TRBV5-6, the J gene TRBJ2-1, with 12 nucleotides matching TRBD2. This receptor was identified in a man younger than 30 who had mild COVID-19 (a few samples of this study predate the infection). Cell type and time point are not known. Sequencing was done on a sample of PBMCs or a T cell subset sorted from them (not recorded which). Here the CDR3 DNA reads TGTGCCAGCAGGACCGGACTAGCGGGGACCGCCTACAATGAGCAGTTCTTC. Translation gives CASRTGLAGTAYNEQFF. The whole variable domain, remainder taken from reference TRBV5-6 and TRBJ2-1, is DAGVTQSPTHLIKTRGQQVTLRCSPKSGHDTVSWYQQALGQGPQFIFQYYEEEERQRGNFPDRFSGHQFPNYSSELNVNALLLGDSALYLCASRTGLAGTAYNEQFFGPGTRLTVL.